This TCR beta chain was documented in a study of T-cell memory formation after mild COVID-19. This clonotype came up many times. TCRdb independently ran MiXCR on the 5' RACE reads; one entry per CDR3 protein. The sample contains about 81,000 distinct CDR3 sequences, about 23% of which appear only once. Sequencing was performed on PBMCs or a T cell subset sorted from them (not recorded which). This TCR was recovered from a man younger than 35 who had mild COVID-19 (a few samples of this study predate the infection). Cell type and time point are not known.

The CDR3: CASSLEGTSGGADTQYF. For the CDR3, the DNA is TGCGCCAGCAGCTTGGAGGGGACTAGCGGGGGCGCAGATACGCAGTATTTT. The chain employs TRBV5-1 and TRBJ2-3; TRBD2 matches 14 bases. CDR3 size: 17 residues. J was trimmed by 4 bases and V by 0 bases; bases with no gene match: 4. The germline V gene encodes CDR1 SGHRS and CDR2 YFSETQ.